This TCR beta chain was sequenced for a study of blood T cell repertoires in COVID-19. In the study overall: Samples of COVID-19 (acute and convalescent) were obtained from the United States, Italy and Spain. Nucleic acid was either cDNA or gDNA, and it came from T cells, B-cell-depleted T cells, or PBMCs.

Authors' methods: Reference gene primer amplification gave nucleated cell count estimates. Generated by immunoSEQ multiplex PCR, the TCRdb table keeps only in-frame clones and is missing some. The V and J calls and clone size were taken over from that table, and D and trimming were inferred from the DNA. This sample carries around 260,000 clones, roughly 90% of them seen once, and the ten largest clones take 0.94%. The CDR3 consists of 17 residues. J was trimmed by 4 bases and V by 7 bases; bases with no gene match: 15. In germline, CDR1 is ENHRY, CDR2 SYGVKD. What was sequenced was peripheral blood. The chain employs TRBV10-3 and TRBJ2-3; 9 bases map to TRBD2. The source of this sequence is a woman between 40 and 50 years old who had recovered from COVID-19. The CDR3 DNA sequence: TGTGCCATCACGGACCAGACAGAAGCGGGAGGCGCAGATACGCAGTATTTT. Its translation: CAITDQTEAGGADTQYF.